This passage covers 23 T cell receptor beta chains from one sample sequenced in a study of early T cells in non-severe SARS-CoV-2 infection (dated by TCRdb to about 2021). Library prep was done by 5' RACE. Sequencing was performed on a NextSeq 500. TCRdb trimmed public reads at Q25 via fastp, called clones via MiXCR and kept in-frame beta chains. Rows matching on CDR3 protein sequence are summarized as one entry with the most common DNA and genes. Here the sample has 30,000 to 45,000 distinct CDR3 sequences; 8.5% to 10% occur a single time. The top ten constitute around 12% of the sample. The material sequenced was whole blood. Source of these receptors: an adult who was a healthcare worker with PCR-confirmed SARS-CoV-2 infection or an uninfected control (not recorded which).

The gene calls are TRBV7-2 and TRBJ1-4; no definite D call. Trimming left V 2 bases short and J 0 bases short, with 7 bases between. Germline V gene data show CDR1 as SGHTA and CDR2 as FQGNSA. CDR3 length equals 15 residues. The CDR3 DNA sequence: TGTGCCAGCAGCTTACTGCGAGCAACTAATGAAAAACTGTTTTTT. This codes for CASSLLRATNEKLFF.

This clonotype was seen a few times. J is TRBJ2-3 and V is TRBV4-1, with D maybe TRBD2 (5 bases). Germline assignment: CDR1 MGHRA and CDR2 YSYEKL. The CDR3 is made up of 16 amino acids. V was cut by 0 bases and J by 3 bases, with 13 bases left in between. The CDR3 spells CASSQEASPLTDTQYF. Here the CDR3 DNA reads TGCGCCAGCAGCCAAGAGGCTAGCCCTCTGACAGATACGCAGTATTTT.

This clonotype was detected many times. The chain joins TRBV7-8 to TRBJ2-1, with D perhaps matching TRBD2 (5 bases). Germline-derived CDR1 and CDR2 are SGHVS and FQNEAQ. Trimming removed 5 bases from V and 7 bases from J, with 27 bases in between. This CDR3 is 18 amino acids long. CDR3 nucleotides: TGTGCCAGCAGCCCCTCTATGCGGGTGCTAGTCGGTCGGAATGAGCAGTTCTTC. This translates into CASSPSMRVLVGRNEQFF.

This clonotype was seen many times. The J gene is TRBJ1-1, the V gene TRBV14, with a weak D call TRBD1 (6 bases). This CDR3 comprises 14 residues. Trimming stripped 3 bases from V and 3 bases from J, with 11 bases between. Looked up from germline, CDR1 is SGHDN and CDR2 is FVKESK. The CDR3 here is CASSHGQFHTEAFF. The CDR3 DNA reads as TGTGCCAGCAGCCATGGACAGTTTCACACTGAAGCTTTCTTT. Full variable domain (rest looked up from reference TRBV14 and TRBJ1-1): EAGVTQFPSHSVIEKGQTVTLRCDPISGHDNLYWYRRVMGKEIKFLLHFVKESKQDESGMPNNRFLAERTGGTYSTLKVQPAELEDSGVYFCASSHGQFHTEAFFGQGTRLTVV.

This clonotype came up many times. J is TRBJ2-7 and V is TRBV11-1; unclear D gene. CDR3 length: 15 residues. V was shortened by 1 base and J by 3 bases, with 13 bases between the two germline ends. From germline, CDR1 is SGHAT and CDR2 FQDESV (reference sequence). CDR3 protein: CASSLVRTPVYEQYF. As DNA, the CDR3 is TGTGCCAGCAGCTTAGTTAGGACCCCGGTCTACGAGCAGTACTTC.

This clonotype showed up many times. The CDR3 protein is CSVEVTSNQPQHF. The CDR3 bases are TGCAGCGTTGAAGTTACCTCAAATCAGCCCCAGCATTTT. This chain connects TRBV29-1 to TRBJ1-5; D remains unclear. V gave up 1 base and J gave up 4 bases, with 8 bases separating them. Per the germline V gene, CDR1 is SQVTM and CDR2 is ANQGSEA. This CDR3 has 13 amino acids.

The V call is TRBV7-2, the J call TRBJ2-7; the D is unclear. V lost 1 base, J lost 5 bases, and 12 bases lay in between. The germline V gene encodes CDR1 SGHTA and CDR2 FQGNSA. CDR3 length: 14 residues. CDR3 residues: CASSLDAFVHEQYF. DNA for the CDR3: TGTGCCAGCAGCTTAGATGCTTTCGTCCACGAGCAGTACTTC.

The table lists this clonotype with a few counts. This chain uses TRBV7-8 with TRBJ2-7; tentatively, D is TRBD2 (6 bases). Trimming took 1 base from V and 0 from J, leaving 10 bases between them. Per germline, CDR1 SGHVS and CDR2 FQNEAQ. The CDR3 spans 15 residues. CDR3 nucleotide sequence: TGTGCCAGCAGCTTAGATGGGGGGACCTCCTACGAGCAGTACTTC. Its protein product is CASSLDGGTSYEQYF.

There are many counts of this clonotype. The chain joins TRBV29-1 to TRBJ1-2; D not resolved. Between the trimmed V and J ends, which lost 4 bases and 1 base, there was a span of 4 bases. CDR3 size: 11 residues. Germline V gene data show CDR1 as SQVTM and CDR2 as ANQGSEA. The chain's CDR3 is CSVAVNYGYTF. The CDR3 bases are TGCAGCGTTGCCGTTAACTATGGCTACACCTTC.

Ten or more counts support this clonotype. The CDR3 here is CASSPLGTLEETQYF. The CDR3 nucleotides are TGTGCCAGCAGCCCACTCGGGACTTTGGAGGAGACCCAGTACTTC. This sequence joins TRBV11-2 and TRBJ2-5; TRBD2 is a possible D gene (6 bases). Trimming removed 5 bases from V and 5 bases from J, with 18 bases in between. The CDR3 covers 15 residues. The germline V gene encodes CDR1 SGHAT and CDR2 FQNNGV. The complete variable domain, with remaining parts taken from reference TRBV11-2 and TRBJ2-5, reads EAGVAQSPRYKIIEKRQSVAFWCNPISGHATLYWYQQILGQGPKLLIQFQNNGVVDDSQLPKDRFSAERLKGVDSTLKIQPAKLEDSAVYLCASSPLGTLEETQYFGPGTRLLVL.

A few counts support this clonotype. This chain uses TRBV28 with TRBJ2-1; 10 nucleotides match TRBD2. CDR3 length: 14 residues. Germline lookup yields CDR1 MDHEN and CDR2 SYDVKM. V dropped 3 bases and J dropped 7; count of bases not matched to a gene: 3. The CDR3 spells CASSFSGGRNEQFF. In DNA form, the CDR3 reads TGTGCCAGCAGTTTTAGCGGGGGGAGGAATGAGCAGTTCTTC.

The chain links TRBV11-2 to TRBJ1-2, with D maybe TRBD1 (6 bases). The germline V and J ends were trimmed by 1 base and 4 bases, with 10 bases remaining between them. CDR3 length: 14 amino acids. Germline CDR1 and CDR2: SGHAT and FQNNGV. The DNA for the CDR3 is TGTGCCAGCAGCTTAGCACGGGGGCCCTATGGCTACACCTTC. Protein: CASSLARGPYGYTF.

In this sample, this clonotype turned up a few times. The V gene is TRBV18, the J gene TRBJ1-1; unclear D gene. V was trimmed by 3 bases and J by 2 bases, leaving 10 bases between them. This CDR3 has 14 residues. Per germline, CDR1 KGHSH and CDR2 LQKENI. The CDR3, as DNA: TGTGCCAGCTCACCCCTAGAGATTAACACTGAAGCTTTCTTT. It encodes CASSPLEINTEAFF.

A few counts support this clonotype. This chain links TRBV20-1 with TRBJ2-3; tentatively, D is TRBD2 (7 bases). V dropped 6 bases and J dropped 9 bases, with 22 bases sitting between them. This CDR3 spans 14 amino acids. Germline V gives CDR1 DFQATT, CDR2 SNEGSKA (reference sequence). DNA of the CDR3: TGCAGTGCCGGGGAAGGGACTACAAGGGGGACGCAGTATTTT. As protein: CSAGEGTTRGTQYF.

The chain recombines TRBV20-1 with TRBJ2-7, with 7 bases fitting TRBD2. This CDR3 region has 14 residues. Germline V lookup: CDR1 DFQATT, CDR2 SNEGSKA (reference sequence). J lost 1 base, V lost 6 bases, and 9 bases had no gene match. CDR3 loop: CSAEGEGNSYEQYF. DNA for the CDR3: TGCAGTGCCGAAGGGGAGGGAAATTCCTACGAGCAGTACTTC.

This clonotype was observed at least ten times. This chain uses TRBV6-1 with TRBJ1-5; D remains unclear. Trimming removed 3 bases at V and 4 bases at J, with 10 bases between. This CDR3 region has 14 residues. In germline, CDR1 is MNHNS, CDR2 SASEGT. The CDR3 bases are TGTGCCAGCAGTGAGGGAACAGAAAATCAGCCCCAGCATTTT. Protein: CASSEGTENQPQHF.

The genes are TRBV4-2 and TRBJ2-7; 9 positions agree with TRBD2. This CDR3 comprises 17 residues. CDR1 is LGHNA, CDR2 YNFKEQ, per germline. Trimming took 1 base from V and 6 from J; bases not matched to a gene: 13. In nucleotides, the CDR3 is TGTGCCAGCAGCCAAGCCCCGCGGGGGGGCCAAGGGACCGAGCAGTACTTC. Its protein product is CASSQAPRGGQGTEQYF.

This clonotype has ten or more counts. This chain uses TRBV12-3 or TRBV12-4 with TRBJ2-5, with 8 bases aligning to TRBD2. This CDR3 is built from 13 residues. Unmatched junction bases numbered 3, after V lost 5 bases and J lost 4 bases. Written as DNA, the CDR3 is TGTGCCAGCAGTCTTAGCGGGGTAGAGACCCAGTACTTC. Translation gives CASSLSGVETQYF.

In this sample, this clonotype turned up many times. The chain carries TRBV10-3 and TRBJ2-3; the D gene is possibly TRBD1 (6 bases). Trimming left V 9 bases short and J 1 base short, with 11 bases between. This CDR3 is 13 amino acids long. From germline, CDR1 is ENHRY and CDR2 SYGVKD. The CDR3 is CAISGHRTDTQYF. The DNA for the CDR3 is TGTGCCATTTCGGGACACCGCACAGATACGCAGTATTTT.

This clonotype was seen ten or more times. The J gene is TRBJ2-3, the V gene TRBV7-8; D is unclear. Trimming left V 4 bases short and J 6 bases short, with 17 bases between. The germline V gene encodes CDR1 SGHVS and CDR2 FQNEAQ. CDR3 length: 15 residues. CDR3 DNA: TGTGCCAGCAGCTCCTCAACCGGCCGTACCGATACGCAGTATTTT. Translated: CASSSSTGRTDTQYF.

This clonotype has ten or more counts. The chain is built from TRBV9 and TRBJ2-3, with 7 bases aligning to TRBD2. Germline V gene lookup returns CDR1 SGDLS and CDR2 YYNGEE. After removal of 2 bases from V and 2 bases from J, the junction contained 2 bases not matched to a gene. The length of the CDR3 is 14 residues. The CDR3 region has the DNA TGTGCCAGCAGCGTCAGCGGGGACACAGATACGCAGTATTTT. Its translation: CASSVSGDTDTQYF.

This clonotype showed up just a few times. V usage is TRBV12-5 and J usage is TRBJ2-5; maybe TRBD1 (6 bases). V dropped 7 bases and J dropped 2 bases, with 11 bases sitting between them. Germline V CDR1 and CDR2: LGHNT, FRNRAP. The CDR3 has 13 residues. As DNA, the CDR3 is TGTGCTAGTGCCAGGGGTCTACAAGAGACCCAGTACTTC. Translation gives CASARGLQETQYF. Supplemented by reference TRBV12-5 and TRBJ2-5, the full variable domain reads DARVTQTPRHKVTEMGQEVTMRCQPILGHNTVFWYRQTMMQGLELLAYFRNRAPLDDSGMPKDRFSAEMPDATLATLKIQPSEPRDSAVYFCASARGLQETQYFGPGTRLLVL.

This clonotype came up many times. This chain connects TRBV27 to TRBJ2-7; 8 nucleotides align to TRBD1. With 5 bases clipped from V and 0 bases from J, the junction kept 6 bases outside the gene matches. The CDR3 runs 15 residues. The germline gives CDR1 MNHEY, CDR2 SMNVEV (reference sequence). CDR3 nucleotides: TGTGCCAGCAGTCCCGGGACAGGAGACTCCTACGAGCAGTACTTC. Its translation is CASSPGTGDSYEQYF.